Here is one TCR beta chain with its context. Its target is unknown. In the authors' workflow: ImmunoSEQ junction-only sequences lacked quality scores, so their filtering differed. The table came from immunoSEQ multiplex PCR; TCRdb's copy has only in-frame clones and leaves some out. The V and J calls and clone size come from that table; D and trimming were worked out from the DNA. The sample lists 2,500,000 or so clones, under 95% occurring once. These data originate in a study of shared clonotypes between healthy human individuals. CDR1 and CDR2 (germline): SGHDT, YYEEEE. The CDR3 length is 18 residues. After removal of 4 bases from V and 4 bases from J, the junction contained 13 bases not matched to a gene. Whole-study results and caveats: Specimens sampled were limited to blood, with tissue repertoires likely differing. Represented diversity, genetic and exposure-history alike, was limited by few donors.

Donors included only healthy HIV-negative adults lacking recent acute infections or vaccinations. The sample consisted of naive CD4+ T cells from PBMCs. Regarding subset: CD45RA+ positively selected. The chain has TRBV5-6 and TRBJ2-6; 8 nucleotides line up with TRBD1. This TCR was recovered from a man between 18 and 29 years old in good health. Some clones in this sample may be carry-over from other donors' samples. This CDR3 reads CASSPLGQGASGANVLTF. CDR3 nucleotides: TGTGCCAGCAGCCCGTTGGGCCAGGGGGCGTCAGGGGCCAACGTCCTGACTTTC.